This T cell receptor (beta chain) was observed in a study of T-cell memory formation after mild COVID-19. CDR3 length: 11 amino acids. Germline V gene sequence: CDR1 SEHNR, CDR2 FQNEAQ (reference sequence). V was clipped by 5 bases and J by 7 bases, with 8 bases between them. TCRdb analysed the 5' RACE reads with MiXCR anew, one entry per CDR3 protein. The data show around 340,000 distinct CDR3 sequences, 13% to 15% seen once. J is TRBJ1-1 and V is TRBV7-9; D perhaps matches TRBD1 (5 bases). The receptor's source is a man between 18 and 29 years old who had mild COVID-19 (a few samples of this study predate the infection). Cell type and time point are not known. Sequenced material: PBMCs or a T cell subset sorted from them (not recorded which). The CDR3 region is CASSPGYEAFF. The CDR3 DNA reads TGTGCCAGCAGCCCAGGGTATGAAGCTTTCTTT.